The 4 T cell receptor beta chains reported below all come from one sample, sequenced in a study of blood T cell repertoires in COVID-19. Libraries were prepared by immunoSEQ multiplex PCR; TCRdb keeps only in-frame clonotypes and omits some of them. The repertoire holds some 52,000 clones, with about nine tenths as singletons. The sequencing input was peripheral blood. These receptors came from a human donor in a cohort sampled during active COVID-19.

The V gene is TRBV4-1, the J gene TRBJ2-1, with 10 bases fitting TRBD2. Germline CDR1 reads MGHRA; CDR2 reads YSYEKL. After removal of 4 bases from V and 8 bases from J, the junction contained 14 bases not matched to a gene. This CDR3 has 17 residues. CDR3: CASSRLPGLANVDEQFF. CDR3 coding DNA: TGCGCCAGCAGCCGCCTACCGGGACTAGCGAATGTCGATGAGCAGTTCTTC.

V gene TRBV19 combines with J gene TRBJ2-3; D remains ambiguous. CDR3 size: 11 residues. V shed 6 bases and J shed 4 bases, with 5 bases lying between them. Germline V lookup: CDR1 LNHDA, CDR2 SQIVND (reference sequence). As DNA, the CDR3 is TGTGCCAGTAGGGCCTCAGATACGCAGTATTTT. It yields the protein CASRASDTQYF.

This chain connects TRBV13 to TRBJ2-7, with D tentatively TRBD1 (5 bases). Looked up from germline, CDR1 is PRHDT and CDR2 is FYEKMQ (reference sequence). This CDR3 has 12 amino acids. Trimming took 4 bases from V and 6 from J, leaving 10 bases between them. DNA for the CDR3: TGTGCCAGCAGCTCAACAGGACGCGAGCAGTACTTC. Residues: CASSSTGREQYF.

The chain links TRBV7-6 to TRBJ1-3; D is undetermined. Germline V lookup: CDR1 SGHVS, CDR2 FNYEAQ. V was clipped by 5 bases and J by 0 bases, with 8 bases between them. The CDR3 contains 14 residues. Here the CDR3 reads CASSPTVSGNTIYF. The CDR3 DNA is TGTGCCAGCAGCCCAACAGTCTCTGGAAACACCATATATTTT.